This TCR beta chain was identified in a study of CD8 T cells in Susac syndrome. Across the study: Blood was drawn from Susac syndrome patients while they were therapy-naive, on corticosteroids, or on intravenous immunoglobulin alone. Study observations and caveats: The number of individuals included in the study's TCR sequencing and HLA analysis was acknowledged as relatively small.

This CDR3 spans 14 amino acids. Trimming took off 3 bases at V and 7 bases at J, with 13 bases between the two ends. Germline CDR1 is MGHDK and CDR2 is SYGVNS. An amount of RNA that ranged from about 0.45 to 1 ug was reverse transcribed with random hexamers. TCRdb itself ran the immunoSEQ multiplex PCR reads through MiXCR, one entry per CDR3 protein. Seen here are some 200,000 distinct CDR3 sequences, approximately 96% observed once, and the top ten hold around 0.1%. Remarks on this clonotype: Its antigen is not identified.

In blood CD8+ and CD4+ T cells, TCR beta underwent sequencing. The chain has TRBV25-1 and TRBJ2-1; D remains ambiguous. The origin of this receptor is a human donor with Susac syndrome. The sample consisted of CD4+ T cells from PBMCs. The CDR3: CASSDLVVKNEQFF. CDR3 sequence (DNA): TGTGCCAGCAGTGATCTAGTTGTCAAGAATGAGCAGTTCTTC.